The clone carrying this T cell receptor beta chain was observed a handful of times. Antigen unknown. Researchers tagged individual cDNA molecules with unique molecular identifiers. TCRdb re-called the 5' RACE reads through MiXCR, storing one row per CDR3 protein. The top ten clones hold about a tenth of a sample with under 70,000 distinct CDR3 sequences, about 13% of them seen once. The sample is drawn from a study of early T cells in non-severe SARS-CoV-2 infection. Study overall: It was bulk RNA from unsorted whole blood that was sequenced, and the chains were unpaired. Study findings and constraints: Anti-spike CD8 responses were favored in VDJdb matching, and private and CD4 specificities were missed.

Trimming removed 6 bases at V and 2 bases at J, with 5 bases between. CDR1 is LNHDA and CDR2 is SQIVND in the germline V gene (reference sequence). The length of the CDR3 is 12 residues. The chain carries TRBV19 and TRBJ2-1; D ambiguous. This specimen consisted of whole blood, obtained at baseline. The sequence came from an adult who was a healthcare worker with PCR-confirmed SARS-CoV-2 infection or an uninfected control (not recorded which). The CDR3 nucleotides read TGTGCCAGTAGAGGCACCTACAATGAGCAGTTCTTC. Translated, it gives CASRGTYNEQFF.